A single sample is the source of the 17 T cell receptor beta chains below, sequenced in a study of T cell repertoires in cytomegalovirus infection. TCRdb passed the reads through MiXCR, listing each CDR3 protein once. The table has 600,000 to 700,000 distinct CDR3 sequences, roughly a third seen once; the top ten hold approximately 18%. These receptors have no identified antigens. The sample in question was cultured PBMCs, obtained from culture after CMV antigen stimulation. The receptors were gathered from a human donor in good health (CMV status not recorded). Some clones in this sample may be carry-over from other donors' samples.

CDR3 amino acids: CASSYNPSTGDGDTQYF. The CDR3 DNA reads as TGTGCCAGCAGCTACAATCCTTCGACAGGCGATGGGGATACGCAGTATTTT. The V and J genes are TRBV11-3 and TRBJ2-3; D possibly corresponds to TRBD1 (6 bases). Germline assignment: CDR1 SGHNT and CDR2 YENEEA. The CDR3 runs 17 residues. Trimming took 4 bases from V and 6 from J, leaving 23 bases between them.

A few counts support this clonotype. The V call is TRBV7-9, the J call TRBJ2-4, with TRBD2 identical over 9 bases. This CDR3 spans 18 amino acids. The germline gives CDR1 SEHNR, CDR2 FQNEAQ (reference sequence). J gave up 0 bases and V 2 bases, and 8 bases lay outside the gene matches. The CDR3 bases are TGTGCCAGCAGCTTATCGCGGGAGGGCCCGGGAGCCAAAAACATTCAGTACTTC. As protein: CASSLSREGPGAKNIQYF.

This clonotype was seen a few times. The CDR3: CASSFPARTAFNEKLFF. The CDR3 coding sequence is TGTGCCAGCAGCTTCCCGGCGAGGACAGCCTTTAATGAAAAACTGTTTTTT. The rearrangement uses TRBV7-9 and TRBJ1-4, with TRBD1 as a possible D gene (6 bases). Per the germline V gene, CDR1 is SEHNR and CDR2 is FQNEAQ (reference sequence). The CDR3 contains 17 residues. The V gene lost 3 bases and the J gene lost 4 bases, with 18 bases spanning the gap.

The chain joins TRBV12-3 or TRBV12-4 to TRBJ2-5; TRBD1 might be the D (6 bases). The CDR3 length is 14 residues. V was shortened by 5 bases and J by 0 bases, with 10 bases between the two germline ends. Here the CDR3 DNA reads TGTGCCAGCAGTACCGGGACATACCAAGAGACCCAGTACTTC. Amino acid sequence: CASSTGTYQETQYF.

The V and J genes are TRBV7-4 and TRBJ1-4, with D perhaps TRBD1 (5 bases). V lost 5 bases, J lost 10 bases, and 11 bases lay in between. This CDR3 comprises 12 residues. The germline CDR1 and CDR2 sequences are SGHVT and SQSDAQ. This chain's CDR3 is CASSGQGGKLFF. As DNA, the CDR3 is TGTGCCAGCAGCGGCCAGGGCGGAAAACTGTTTTTT.

This clonotype was counted once. V is TRBV6-5 and J is TRBJ1-3; 9 bases line up with TRBD1. The J segment lost 4 bases and the V segment lost 6 bases, leaving 7 bases of the junction unmatched. The CDR3 extends over 15 amino acids. From germline, CDR1 is MNHEY and CDR2 SVGAGI. CDR3 region: CASRNGQGTGNTIYF. DNA for the CDR3: TGTGCCAGCAGAAACGGACAGGGGACCGGAAACACCATATATTTT.

The rearrangement links TRBV19 to TRBJ1-2, with 8 nucleotides matching TRBD1. V lost 5 bases, J lost 8 bases, and 10 bases stayed unmatched. The CDR3 loop spans 14 amino acids. Germline lookup yields CDR1 LNHDA and CDR2 SQIVND (reference sequence). This CDR3 is CASSYGQGGGGYTF. The DNA for the CDR3 is TGTGCCAGTAGTTACGGACAGGGAGGAGGCGGCTACACCTTC.

CDR3 nucleotides: TGTGCCAGCAGCTTAGAACGGGGACTCTCGCAGTATTTT. Protein product: CASSLERGLSQYF. The chain joins TRBV7-8 to TRBJ2-3; D might be TRBD2 (6 bases). V lost 1 base, J lost 10 bases, and 12 bases lay in between. Germline CDR1 SGHVS, CDR2 FQNEAQ. The CDR3 extends over 13 amino acids.

The V and J genes are TRBV18 and TRBJ2-6, with a weak D call TRBD1 (6 bases). V was pared by 2 bases and J by 2 bases, with 7 bases between. The CDR3 has 15 amino acids. CDR1 and CDR2 from the germline V gene are KGHSH and LQKENI. CDR3 sequence: CASSPGQTGANVLTF. In nucleotides, the CDR3 is TGTGCCAGCTCACCAGGACAGACTGGGGCCAACGTCCTGACTTTC.

This rearrangement joins TRBV4-1 to TRBJ2-1, with 11 bases matching TRBD2. Germline-derived CDR1 and CDR2 are MGHRA and YSYEKL. This CDR3 has 15 amino acids. Losses at the gene ends were 3 bases for V and 7 bases for J; bases not matched to a gene: 5. CDR3 in amino acids: CASSQIAGGRNEQFF. The DNA for the CDR3 is TGCGCCAGCAGCCAGATAGCGGGGGGGCGGAATGAGCAGTTCTTC.

The rearrangement joins TRBV5-6 to TRBJ2-5, with 7 nucleotides matching TRBD1. Losses at the gene ends were 2 bases for V and 4 bases for J; bases not matched to a gene: 5. The CDR3 spans 14 residues. From germline, CDR1 is SGHDT and CDR2 YYEEEE. CDR3 nucleotides: TGTGCCAGCAGCTTCGTGACAGGGACAGAGACCCAGTACTTC. This encodes CASSFVTGTETQYF.

The chain employs TRBV4-1 and TRBJ1-1, with TRBD1 as a possible D gene (6 bases). Trimming left V 1 base short and J 2 bases short, with 14 bases between. The CDR3 contains 16 residues. Germline assignment: CDR1 MGHRA and CDR2 YSYEKL. CDR3 residues: CASSQVWGPTNTEAFF. CDR3 DNA: TGCGCCAGCAGCCAAGTTTGGGGGCCTACTAACACTGAAGCTTTCTTT.

This clonotype was seen a handful of times. J is TRBJ2-7 and V is TRBV6-5; perhaps TRBD2 as D (6 bases). This CDR3 contains 18 residues. V shed 5 bases and J shed 0 bases, with 23 bases lying between them. The germline CDR1 and CDR2 sequences are MNHEY and SVGAGI. The CDR3 is CASSPYLKAGLSSYEQYF. The CDR3 nucleotides read TGTGCCAGCAGTCCCTACTTGAAGGCGGGGTTAAGCTCCTACGAGCAGTACTTC.

CDR3 coding DNA: TGCAGCGTTGAAGCTGGCACACCTGGGGCTACGAAGCAGTACTTC. Amino acid sequence: CSVEAGTPGATKQYF. The chain employs TRBV29-1 and TRBJ2-7, with D perhaps TRBD1 (5 bases). The germline CDR1 and CDR2 sequences are SQVTM and ANQGSEA. The CDR3 spans 15 residues. V lost 1 base, J lost 8 bases, and 21 bases lay in between.

The V and J genes are TRBV4-3 and TRBJ2-4; D gene unclear. The germline V gene encodes CDR1 LGHNA and CDR2 YSLEER. Trimming took 0 bases from V and 7 from J, leaving 7 bases between them. This CDR3 region has 13 residues. The CDR3 region is CASSQDPANIQYF. The CDR3 DNA reads as TGCGCCAGCAGCCAAGATCCGGCCAACATTCAGTACTTC.

CDR3 in DNA: TGTGCCAGCAGTTCTCTTGGACTAGCGGGCAGCACAGATACGCAGTATTTT. Translated: CASSSLGLAGSTDTQYF. The genes are TRBV6-6 and TRBJ2-3, with 11 bases identical to TRBD2. The CDR3 length is 17 residues. Germline trimming cut 4 bases from V and 0 bases from J; bases unmatched to any gene: 6. CDR1 and CDR2 from the germline V gene are MNHNY and SVGAGI (reference sequence).

The rearrangement uses TRBV6-6 and TRBJ2-1; D is possibly TRBD2 (6 bases). Trimming pared 8 bases from V and 4 bases from J, leaving 12 bases between. The CDR3 totals 13 residues. The germline gives CDR1 MNHNY, CDR2 SVGAGI (reference sequence). The CDR3 sequence is CASRGTNYNEQFF. In DNA, the CDR3 is TGTGCCAGCCGGGGGACCAATTACAATGAGCAGTTCTTC.